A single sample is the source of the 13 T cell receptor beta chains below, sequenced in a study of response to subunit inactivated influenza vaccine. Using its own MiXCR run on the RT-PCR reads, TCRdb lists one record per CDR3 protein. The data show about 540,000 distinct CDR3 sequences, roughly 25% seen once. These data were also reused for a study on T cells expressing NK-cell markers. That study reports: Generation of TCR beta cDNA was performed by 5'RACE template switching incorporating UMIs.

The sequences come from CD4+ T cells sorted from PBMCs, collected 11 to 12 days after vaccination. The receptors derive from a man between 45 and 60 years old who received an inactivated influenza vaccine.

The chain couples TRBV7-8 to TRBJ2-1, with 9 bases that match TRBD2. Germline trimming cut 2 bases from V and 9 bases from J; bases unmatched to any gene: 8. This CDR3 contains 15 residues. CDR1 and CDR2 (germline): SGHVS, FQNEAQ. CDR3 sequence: CASSLNPAGGGEQFF. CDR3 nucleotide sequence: TGTGCCAGCAGCTTAAATCCAGCGGGAGGAGGTGAGCAGTTCTTC.

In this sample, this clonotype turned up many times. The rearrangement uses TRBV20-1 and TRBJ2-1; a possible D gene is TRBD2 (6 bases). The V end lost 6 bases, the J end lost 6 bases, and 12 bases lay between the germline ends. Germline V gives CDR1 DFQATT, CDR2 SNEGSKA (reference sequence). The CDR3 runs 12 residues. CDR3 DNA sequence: TGCAGTGCACAGATGGGGGGCAATGAGCAGTTCTTC. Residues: CSAQMGGNEQFF.

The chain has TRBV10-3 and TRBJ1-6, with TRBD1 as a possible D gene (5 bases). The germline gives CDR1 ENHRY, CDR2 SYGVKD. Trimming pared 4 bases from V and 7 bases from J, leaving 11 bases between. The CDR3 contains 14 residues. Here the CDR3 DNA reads TGTGCCATCAGTGGGGACCGCGGGAATTCACCCCTCCACTTT. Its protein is CAISGDRGNSPLHF.

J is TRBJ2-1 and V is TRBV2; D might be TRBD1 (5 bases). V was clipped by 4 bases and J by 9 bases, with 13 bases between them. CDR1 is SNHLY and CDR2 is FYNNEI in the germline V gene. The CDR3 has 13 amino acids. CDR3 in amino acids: CASSGYWQGEQFF. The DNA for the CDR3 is TGTGCCAGCAGTGGGTACTGGCAGGGTGAGCAGTTCTTC.

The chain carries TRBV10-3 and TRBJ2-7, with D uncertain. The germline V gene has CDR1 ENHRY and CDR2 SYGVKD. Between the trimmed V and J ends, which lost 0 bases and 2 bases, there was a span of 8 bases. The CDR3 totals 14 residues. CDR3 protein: CAISESGRAYEQYF. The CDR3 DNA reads TGTGCCATCAGTGAGTCCGGACGGGCCTACGAGCAGTACTTC.

The DNA for the CDR3 is TGTGCCAGCAGTAGGGACCGAAGCTCTTATGGCTACACCTTC. This translates into CASSRDRSSYGYTF. The chain carries TRBV2 and TRBJ1-2, with TRBD1 as a possible D gene (5 bases). CDR1 SNHLY and CDR2 FYNNEI come from the germline V gene. V lost 5 bases, J lost 5 bases, and 15 bases lay in between. The CDR3 spans 14 residues. The whole variable domain, filled in from reference TRBV2 and TRBJ1-2, reads EPEVTQTPSHQVTQMGQEVILRCVPISNHLYFYWYRQILGQKVEFLVSFYNNEISEKSEIFDDQFSVERPDGSNFTLKIRSTKLEDSAMYFCASSRDRSSYGYTFGSGTRLTVV.

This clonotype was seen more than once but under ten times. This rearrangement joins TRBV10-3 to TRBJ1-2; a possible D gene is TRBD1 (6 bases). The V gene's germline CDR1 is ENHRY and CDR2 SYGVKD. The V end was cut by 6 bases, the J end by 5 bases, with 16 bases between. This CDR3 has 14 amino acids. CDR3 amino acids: CAISRDILFYGYTF. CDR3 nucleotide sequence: TGTGCCATCAGCCGGGACATATTATTTTATGGCTACACCTTC.

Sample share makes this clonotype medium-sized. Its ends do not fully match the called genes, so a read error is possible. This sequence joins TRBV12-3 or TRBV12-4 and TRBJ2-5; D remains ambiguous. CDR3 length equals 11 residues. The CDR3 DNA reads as TGTGCCAGCAGCTTAGGAGAGACCCAGTACTTC. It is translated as CASSLGETQYF.

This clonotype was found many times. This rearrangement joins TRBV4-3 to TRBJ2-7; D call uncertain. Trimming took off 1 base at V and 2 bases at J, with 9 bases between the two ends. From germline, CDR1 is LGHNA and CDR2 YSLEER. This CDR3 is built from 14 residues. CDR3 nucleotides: TGCGCCAGCAGCCAAGGCTACACTACCTACGAGCAGTACTTC. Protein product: CASSQGYTTYEQYF.

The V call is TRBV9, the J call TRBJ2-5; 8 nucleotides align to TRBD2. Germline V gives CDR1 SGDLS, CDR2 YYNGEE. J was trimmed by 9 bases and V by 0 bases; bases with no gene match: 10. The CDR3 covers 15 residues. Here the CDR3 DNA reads TGTGCCAGCAGCGTAGCTTTGGACGGGGGGGGTCCCCAGTACTTC. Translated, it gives CASSVALDGGGPQYF.

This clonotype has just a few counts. CDR3 coding DNA: TGTGCCAGCAGTTTTCGGCGGTCCCGCAAGGAGCAGTTCTTC. Its translation is CASSFRRSRKEQFF. The chain carries TRBV28 and TRBJ2-1; D unclear. The CDR3 sequence is 14 residues long. Between the trimmed V and J ends, which lost 3 bases and 10 bases, there was a span of 16 bases. Germline values: CDR1 MDHEN, CDR2 SYDVKM.

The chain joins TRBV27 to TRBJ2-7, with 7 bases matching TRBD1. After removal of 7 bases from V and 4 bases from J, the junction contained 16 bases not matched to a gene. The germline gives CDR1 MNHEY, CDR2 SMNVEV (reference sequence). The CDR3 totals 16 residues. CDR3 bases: TGTGCCAGCACCAACCGCTTTGACAGGGTTAATTACGAGCAGTACTTC. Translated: CASTNRFDRVNYEQYF.

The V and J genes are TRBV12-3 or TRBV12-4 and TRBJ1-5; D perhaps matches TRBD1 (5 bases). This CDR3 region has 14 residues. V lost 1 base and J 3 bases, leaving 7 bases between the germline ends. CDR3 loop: CASSLDRINQPQHF. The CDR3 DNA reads TGTGCCAGCAGTTTAGACAGGATCAATCAGCCCCAGCATTTT.